The TCR beta chain under discussion was sequenced for a study of post-analysis software for immune sequencing data. Study findings and constraints: When patients were compared with controls, a handful of TRBV segments were more frequent, TRBV5-6, TRBV5-1 and TRBV20-1 among them. Strong co-clustering by F measure was evident for samples that had been prepared in the same batch.

Unique molecular identifiers were carried by the TCR beta cDNA libraries. A single record per CDR3 protein comes from TCRdb applying MiXCR to the PCR reads. This table holds 350,000 to 500,000 distinct CDR3 sequences, approximately 42% found once. The CDR3 is 13 amino acids. Germline V gene data show CDR1 as DFQATT and CDR2 as SNEGSKA (reference sequence). As for this clonotype: Its antigen remains unidentified.

This TCR derives from a girl aged 2 to 10 with multiple sclerosis. V usage is TRBV20-1 and J usage is TRBJ2-5; 8 bases agree with TRBD2. The J call may be mistaken, given a closer DNA end match to TRBJ2-7. Material: blood. This chain's CDR3 is CSARERERDEQYF. CDR3 nucleotide sequence: TGCAGTGCTAGGGAGCGGGAGCGCGACGAGCAGTACTTC.